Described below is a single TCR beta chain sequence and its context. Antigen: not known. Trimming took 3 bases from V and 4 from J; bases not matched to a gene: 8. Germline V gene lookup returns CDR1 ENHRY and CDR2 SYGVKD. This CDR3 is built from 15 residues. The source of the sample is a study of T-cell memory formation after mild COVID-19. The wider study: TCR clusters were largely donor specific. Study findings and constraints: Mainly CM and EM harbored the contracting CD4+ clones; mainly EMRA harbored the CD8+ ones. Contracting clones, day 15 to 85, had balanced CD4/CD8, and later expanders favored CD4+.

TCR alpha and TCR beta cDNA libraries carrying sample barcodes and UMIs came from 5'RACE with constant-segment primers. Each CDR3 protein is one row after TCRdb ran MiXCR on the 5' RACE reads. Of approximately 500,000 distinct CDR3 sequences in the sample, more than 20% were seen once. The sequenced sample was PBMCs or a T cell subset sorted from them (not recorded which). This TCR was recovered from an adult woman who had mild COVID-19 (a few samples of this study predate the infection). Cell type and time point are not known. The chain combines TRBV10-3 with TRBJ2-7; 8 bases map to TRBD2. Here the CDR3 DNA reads TGTGCCATCAGTGATGGACTAGCCCAGTTATACGAGCAGTACTTC. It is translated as CAISDGLAQLYEQYF.